The entry that follows covers one T cell receptor beta chain sequence. This sample is drawn from a study of blood T cell repertoires in COVID-19. The overall study: T cells, B-cell-depleted T cells, or PBMCs provided the cDNA or gDNA that served as material.

Those enrolled in Seattle joined during active infection and were followed longitudinally afterward. This CDR3 is 17 amino acids long. After removal of 0 bases from V and 7 bases from J, the junction contained 12 bases not matched to a gene. Germline CDR1 is LGHNA and CDR2 is YNFKEQ. Under the authors' procedure: Amplifying reference gene primers gave estimates of nucleated cell counts. Sequenced by immunoSEQ multiplex PCR; TCRdb stores in-frame clones only, minus some. V, J and clone size derive from that table, while D and trimming were established from the DNA sequence. The sample consists of nearly 50,000 clones, about 87% of them appearing once.

This chain links TRBV4-2 with TRBJ2-1; 7 positions match TRBD2. The sample comprised peripheral blood. This TCR was sampled from a woman older than 75 with COVID-19, enrolled during active disease. CDR3 in DNA: TGTGCCAGCAGCCAAGAAGCAGTAGCCCCCGGGGGGAATGAGCAGTTCTTC. Its translation: CASSQEAVAPGGNEQFF.